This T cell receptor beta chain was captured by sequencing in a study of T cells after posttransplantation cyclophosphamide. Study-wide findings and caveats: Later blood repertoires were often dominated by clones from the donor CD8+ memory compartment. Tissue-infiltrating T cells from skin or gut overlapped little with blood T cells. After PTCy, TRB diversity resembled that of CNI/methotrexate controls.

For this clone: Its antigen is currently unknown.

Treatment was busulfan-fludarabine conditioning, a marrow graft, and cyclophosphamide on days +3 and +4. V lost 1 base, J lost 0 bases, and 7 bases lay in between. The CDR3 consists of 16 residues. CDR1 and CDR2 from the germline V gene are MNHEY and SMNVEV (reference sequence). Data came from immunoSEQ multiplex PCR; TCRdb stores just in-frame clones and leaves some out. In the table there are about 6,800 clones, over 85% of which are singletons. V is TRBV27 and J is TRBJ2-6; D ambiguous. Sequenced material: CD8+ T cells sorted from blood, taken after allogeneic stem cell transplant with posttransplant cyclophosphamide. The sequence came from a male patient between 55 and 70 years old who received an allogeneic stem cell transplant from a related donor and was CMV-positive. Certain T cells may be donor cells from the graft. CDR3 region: CASSLLSPSGANVLTF. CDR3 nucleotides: TGTGCCAGCAGTTTATTGTCTCCCTCTGGGGCCAACGTCCTGACTTTC.